One sample yielded the 13 T cell receptor beta chains listed below, sequenced in a study of identical twins listed by TCRdb under 2016. Libraries were built with 5' RACE. The sequencing machine was an Illumina HiSeq 2000. The public reads were run again by TCRdb, first through fastp at Q25 and then through MiXCR, and only productive beta chains were kept. Every CDR3 protein is listed once, alongside the most common genes and DNA of its rows. The sample includes around 450,000 distinct CDR3 sequences, with about 14% observed a single time. Of the sample, 0.52% is held by the ten largest clones. These same data were also listed under a study on yellow fever vaccine responses in identical twins.

Sequencing used CD4+ T cells sorted from blood. The receptor source for this set is a woman aged 18-30 years in good health.

V gene TRBV13 combines with J gene TRBJ2-1; D unclear. From germline, CDR1 is PRHDT and CDR2 FYEKMQ (reference sequence). V was cut by 4 bases and J by 4 bases, with 14 bases left in between. CDR3 length equals 15 residues. CDR3 in amino acids: CASSSRTQSYNEQFF. The CDR3 DNA sequence: TGTGCCAGCAGCTCACGGACCCAGAGTTACAATGAGCAGTTCTTC.

This sequence joins TRBV20-1 and TRBJ2-3, with D possibly matching TRBD2 (6 bases). The CDR3 loop spans 14 amino acids. The V end lost 4 bases, the J end lost 6 bases, and 17 bases lay between the germline ends. In germline, CDR1 is DFQATT, CDR2 SNEGSKA (reference sequence). The CDR3 protein is CSANVADEGDTQYF. CDR3 bases: TGCAGTGCTAACGTAGCGGACGAGGGGGATACGCAGTATTTT.

The chain uses TRBV2 and TRBJ2-3; no firm D call. Per germline, CDR1 SNHLY and CDR2 FYNNEI. The CDR3 totals 14 residues. Trimming stripped 8 bases from V and 7 bases from J, with 19 bases between. Here the CDR3 reads CASLGGLIRNTQYF. CDR3 in DNA: TGTGCCAGCCTCGGTGGTCTAATCCGTAATACGCAGTATTTT.

The chain carries TRBV7-2 and TRBJ1-3, with D possibly TRBD1 on 5 matching bases. The CDR3 has 16 amino acids. Germline-derived CDR1 and CDR2 are SGHTA and FQGNSA. Trimming shortened V by 1 base and J by 0 bases, and 10 bases separated the two germline ends. The CDR3: CASSLVTGNSGNTIYF. The CDR3 DNA is TGTGCCAGCAGCTTAGTAACAGGAAACTCTGGAAACACCATATATTTT.

This clonotype was observed a few times. V gene TRBV7-2 combines with J gene TRBJ2-3; the match to TRBD2 covers 7 bases. Germline assignment: CDR1 SGHTA and CDR2 FQGNSA. With 5 bases clipped from V and 0 bases from J, the junction kept 5 bases outside the gene matches. CDR3 length: 15 amino acids. The DNA for the CDR3 is TGTGCCAGCAGCCCCTGGGGGGGAAGCACAGATACGCAGTATTTT. Its protein is CASSPWGGSTDTQYF.

The chain joins TRBV25-1 to TRBJ2-3, with D unclear. Germline lookup yields CDR1 MGHDK and CDR2 SYGVNS. Trimming cost V 5 bases and J 4 bases, with 13 bases left between them. This CDR3 contains 14 residues. CDR3 sequence (DNA): TGTGCCAGCAGTCTCTCTAATCCCTCAGATACGCAGTATTTT. Translation: CASSLSNPSDTQYF.

This clonotype has a count of ten or more. V and J are TRBV5-1 and TRBJ2-7; 12 nucleotides agree with TRBD2. The junction had 5 bases not matched to a gene; V was cut back by 4 bases and J by 3 bases. In germline, CDR1 is SGHRS, CDR2 YFSETQ. This CDR3 has 15 residues. CDR3 protein: CASSTGLAGVYEQYF. The CDR3 nucleotides read TGCGCCAGCAGCACGGGACTAGCGGGCGTCTACGAGCAGTACTTC. The entire variable domain, with the rest obtained from reference TRBV5-1 and TRBJ2-7, is as follows: KAGVTQTPRYLIKTRGQQVTLSCSPISGHRSVSWYQQTPGQGLQFLFEYFSETQRNKGNFPGRFSGRQFSNSRSEMNVSTLELGDSALYLCASSTGLAGVYEQYFGPGTRLTVT.

This clonotype has more than one count but fewer than ten. The chain has TRBV6-5 and TRBJ2-1; D could derive from TRBD1 or TRBD2 (6 bases each). Trimming took off 0 bases at V and 12 bases at J, with 15 bases between the two ends. The CDR3 covers 14 residues. Germline assignment: CDR1 MNHEY and CDR2 SVGAGI. The CDR3 DNA reads TGTGCCAGCAGTTACTCGGCATCCGGGGGCGGGCAGTTCTTC. Encoded protein: CASSYSASGGGQFF.

This clonotype was recorded many times. The rearrangement joins TRBV7-2 to TRBJ2-2; D unclear. The germline CDR1 and CDR2 sequences are SGHTA and FQGNSA. The CDR3 length is 14 residues. V was trimmed by 0 bases and J by 3 bases, leaving 5 bases between them. The CDR3 here is CASSLAQYTGELFF. The CDR3 DNA sequence: TGTGCCAGCAGCTTAGCTCAGTACACCGGGGAGCTGTTTTTT. The whole variable domain, filled in from reference TRBV7-2 and TRBJ2-2, reads GAGVSQSPSNKVTEKGKDVELRCDPISGHTALYWYRQSLGQGLEFLIYFQGNSAPDKSGLPSDRFSAERTGGSVSTLTIQRTQQEDSAVYLCASSLAQYTGELFFGEGSRLTVL.

This clonotype was observed at least ten times. The gene calls are TRBV12-3 or TRBV12-4 and TRBJ2-5; no clear D. V was pared by 7 bases and J by 3 bases, with 12 bases between. This CDR3 is 13 amino acids long. Here the CDR3 DNA reads TGTGCCAGCACCCCGAGGAGTGAAGAGACCCAGTACTTC. This sequence encodes CASTPRSEETQYF.

The J gene is TRBJ2-5, the V gene TRBV29-1; D may be TRBD2 (5 bases). The CDR3 length is 10 residues. V was pared by 6 bases and J by 5 bases, with 7 bases between. The germline V gene has CDR1 SQVTM and CDR2 ANQGSEA. The chain's CDR3 is CSVRVETQYF. CDR3 in DNA: TGCAGCGTGAGGGTGGAGACCCAGTACTTC.

The rearrangement links TRBV6-2 or TRBV6-3 to TRBJ1-1, with D maybe TRBD1 (5 bases). The ends were cut back, 5 bases at V and 1 base at J, with 14 bases in the middle. This CDR3 region has 15 residues. Germline assignment: CDR1 MNHEY and CDR2 SVGEGT. CDR3 nucleotides: TGTGCCAGCAGTCAGGGCAGCAGAAGGAACACTGAAGCTTTCTTT. Translation: CASSQGSRRNTEAFF.

This clonotype was recorded at least ten times. V gene TRBV29-1 combines with J gene TRBJ2-2, with D possibly matching TRBD1 (5 bases). Germline loops: CDR1 SQVTM, CDR2 ANQGSEA. This CDR3 spans 13 amino acids. With 8 bases removed from V and 7 bases from J, the gap between germline ends came to 17 bases. The CDR3 loop reads CSPPWGAIGELFF. CDR3 coding DNA: TGCAGCCCCCCGTGGGGCGCGATCGGGGAGCTGTTTTTT.